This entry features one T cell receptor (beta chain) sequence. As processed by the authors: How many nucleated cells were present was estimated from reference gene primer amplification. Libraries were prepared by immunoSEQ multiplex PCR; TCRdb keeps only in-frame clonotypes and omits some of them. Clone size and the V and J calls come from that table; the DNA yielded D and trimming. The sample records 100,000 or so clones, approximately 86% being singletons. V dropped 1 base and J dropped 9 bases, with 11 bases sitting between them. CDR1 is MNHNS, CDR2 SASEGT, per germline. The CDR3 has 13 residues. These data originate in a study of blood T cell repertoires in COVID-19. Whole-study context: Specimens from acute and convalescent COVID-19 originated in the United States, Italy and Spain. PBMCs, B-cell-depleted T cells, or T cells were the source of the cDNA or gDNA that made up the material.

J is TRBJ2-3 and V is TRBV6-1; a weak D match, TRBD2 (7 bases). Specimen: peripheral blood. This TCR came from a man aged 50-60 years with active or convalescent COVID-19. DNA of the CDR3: TGTGCCAGCAGTGAAGAAGGGGGAGGGACGCAGTATTTT. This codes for CASSEEGGGTQYF.